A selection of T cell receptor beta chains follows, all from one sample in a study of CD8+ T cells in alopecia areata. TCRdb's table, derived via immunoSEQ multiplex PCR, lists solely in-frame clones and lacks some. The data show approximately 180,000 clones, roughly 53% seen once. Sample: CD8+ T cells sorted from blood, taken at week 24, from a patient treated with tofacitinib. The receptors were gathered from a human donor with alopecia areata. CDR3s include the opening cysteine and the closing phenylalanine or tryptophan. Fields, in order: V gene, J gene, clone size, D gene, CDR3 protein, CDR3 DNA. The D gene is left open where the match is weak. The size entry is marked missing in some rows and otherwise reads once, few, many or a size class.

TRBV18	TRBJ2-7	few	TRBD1	CASSRTGTYEQYF	TGTGCCAGCTCAAGGACAGGGACCTACGAGCAGTACTTC
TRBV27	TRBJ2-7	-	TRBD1	CASSSPTGTVPYEQYF	TGTGCCAGCAGTTCCCCCACCGGGACAGTACCCTACGAGCAGTACTTC
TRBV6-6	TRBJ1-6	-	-	CASTSNSPLHF	TGTGCCAGCACTTCAAATTCACCCCTCCACTTT
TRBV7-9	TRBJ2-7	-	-	CASSFSGDVYEQYF	TGTGCCAGCAGCTTCTCCGGGGACGTGTACGAGCAGTACTTC
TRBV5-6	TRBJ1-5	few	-	CASTAGASNQPQHF	TGTGCCAGCACCGCCGGGGCTAGCAATCAGCCCCAGCATTTT
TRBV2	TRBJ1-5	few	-	CASSAPSAGPGQPQHF	TGTGCCAGCAGTGCCCCTAGTGCAGGGCCAGGGCAGCCCCAGCATTTT
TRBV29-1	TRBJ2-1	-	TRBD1	CSVRTGERNNEQFF	TGCAGCGTGAGGACAGGGGAGAGAAACAATGAGCAGTTCTTC
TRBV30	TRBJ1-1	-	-	CAWKENLNTEAFF	TGTGCCTGGAAGGAGAACCTGAACACTGAAGCTTTCTTT
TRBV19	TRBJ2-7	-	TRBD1	CASRGQGIYEQYF	TGTGCCAGTAGGGGACAGGGCATCTACGAGCAGTACTTC
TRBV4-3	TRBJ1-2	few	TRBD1	CASSLGQGSSYGYTF	TGCGCCAGCAGCCTCGGACAGGGCAGTAGCTATGGCTACACCTTC
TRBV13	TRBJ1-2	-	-	CASSSGQNYGYTF	TGTGCCAGCAGCTCCGGACAGAACTATGGCTACACCTTC
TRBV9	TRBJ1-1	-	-	CASSPYSNMNTEAFF	TGTGCCAGCAGCCCTTACAGTAACATGAACACTGAAGCTTTCTTT
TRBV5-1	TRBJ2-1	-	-	CASSSADRGGSNEQFF	TGCGCCAGCAGCTCCGCAGACAGGGGAGGGAGCAATGAGCAGTTCTTC
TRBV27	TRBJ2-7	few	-	CASSLGPGSSYEQYF	TGTGCCAGCAGTTTAGGGCCAGGGAGCTCCTACGAGCAGTACTTC
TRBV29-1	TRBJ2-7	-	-	CSAERDRPYEQYF	TGCAGCGCCGAGCGGGACAGACCATACGAGCAGTACTTC
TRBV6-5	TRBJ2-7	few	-	CASSYAHEQYF	TGTGCCAGCAGTTACGCCCACGAGCAGTACTTC
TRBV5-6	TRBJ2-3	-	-	CASSLMEGADTQYF	TGTGCCAGCAGCTTGATGGAAGGGGCAGATACGCAGTATTTT
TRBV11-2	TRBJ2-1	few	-	CASSLRYNEQFF	TGTGCCAGCAGCTTAAGGTACAATGAGCAGTTCTTC
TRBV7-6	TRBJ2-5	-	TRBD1	CASSQTGNQETQYF	TGTGCCAGCAGCCAGACAGGGAACCAAGAGACCCAGTACTTC
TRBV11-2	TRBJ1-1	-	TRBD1	CASSLELTGGYMNTEAFF	TGTGCCAGCAGCTTAGAATTAACAGGGGGCTATATGAACACTGAAGCTTTCTTT
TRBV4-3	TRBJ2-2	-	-	CASSQDRSGPTGELFF	TGCGCCAGCAGCCAAGATCGCAGCGGGCCAACCGGGGAGCTGTTTTTT
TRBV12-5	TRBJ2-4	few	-	CASGLLATGENIQYF	TGTGCTAGTGGTTTGCTCGCGACAGGCGAGAACATTCAGTACTTC
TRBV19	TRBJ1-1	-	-	CASRLDTEAFF	TGTGCCAGTAGACTGGACACTGAAGCTTTCTTT
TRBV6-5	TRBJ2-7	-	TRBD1	CASSYDRDEQYF	TGTGCCAGCAGTTACGACAGGGATGAGCAGTACTTC
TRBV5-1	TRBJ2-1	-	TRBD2	CASSLFVSGGLNEQFF	TGCGCCAGCAGCCTCTTTGTTAGCGGGGGGTTAAATGAGCAGTTCTTC
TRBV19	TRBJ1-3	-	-	CASSLLDSGNTIYF	TGTGCCAGTAGTCTCTTGGACAGTGGAAACACCATATATTTT
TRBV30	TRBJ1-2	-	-	CAWSDTYGYTF	TGTGCCTGGAGCGATACTTATGGCTACACCTTC
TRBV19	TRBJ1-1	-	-	CASRTNVNTEAFF	TGTGCCAGTAGAACCAACGTGAACACTGAAGCTTTCTTT
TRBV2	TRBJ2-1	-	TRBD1	CASEGDSSYNEQFF	TGTGCCAGCGAAGGGGACAGCTCCTACAATGAGCAGTTCTTC
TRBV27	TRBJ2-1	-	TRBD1	CASSPSAGDRVIDEQFF	TGTGCCAGCAGTCCCTCCGCCGGGGACAGGGTGATCGATGAGCAGTTCTTC
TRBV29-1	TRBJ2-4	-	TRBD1	CSGRTGQDIQYF	TGCAGCGGGCGGACAGGGCAGGACATTCAGTACTTC
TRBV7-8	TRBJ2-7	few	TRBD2	CASSYGGRGYEQYF	TGTGCCAGCAGCTACGGAGGGAGGGGCTACGAGCAGTACTTC
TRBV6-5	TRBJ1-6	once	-	CASSGFLNSPLHF	TGTGCCAGCTCCGGCTTTTTGAATTCACCCCTCCACTTT
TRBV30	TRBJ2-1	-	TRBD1	CAWSVGGGNEQFF	TGTGCCTGGAGTGTAGGGGGCGGGAATGAGCAGTTCTTC
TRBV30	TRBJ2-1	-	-	CAWDTPGDEQFF	TGTGCCTGGGACACCCCGGGTGATGAGCAGTTCTTC
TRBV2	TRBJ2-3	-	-	CASSERGDRTDTQYF	TGTGCCAGCAGTGAAAGAGGGGACCGCACAGATACGCAGTATTTT
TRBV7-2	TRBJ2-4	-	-	CASSLRGAKNIQYF	TGTGCCAGCAGCTTACGGGGAGCCAAAAACATTCAGTACTTC
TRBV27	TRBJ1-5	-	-	CASSPLAGGNQPQHF	TGTGCCAGCAGTCCCTTGGCAGGGGGCAATCAGCCCCAGCATTTT
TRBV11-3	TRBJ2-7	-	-	CASSLAGGGSYEQYF	TGTGCCAGCAGCTTAGCAGGCGGCGGCTCCTACGAGCAGTACTTC
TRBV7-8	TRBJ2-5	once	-	CASSPGGTQYF	TGTGCCAGCAGCCCCGGCGGGACCCAGTACTTC
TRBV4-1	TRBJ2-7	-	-	CASSQGLDYEQYF	TGCGCCAGCAGCCAGGGGTTAGACTACGAGCAGTACTTC
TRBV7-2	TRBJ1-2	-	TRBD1	CVGKEGASDGYTF	TGTGTGGGCAAAGAGGGGGCTAGCGATGGCTACACCTTC
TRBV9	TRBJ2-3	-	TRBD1	CASASGGRTDTQYF	TGTGCCTCAGCATCAGGGGGCCGGACAGATACGCAGTATTTT
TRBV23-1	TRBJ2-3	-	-	CASSHLPGAATDTQYF	TGCGCCAGCAGTCATCTCCCAGGGGCCGCTACAGATACGCAGTATTTT
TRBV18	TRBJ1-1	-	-	CASSAWARRTEAFF	TGTGCCAGCTCAGCGTGGGCTCGGCGAACTGAAGCTTTCTTT
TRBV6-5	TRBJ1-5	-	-	CASSYSEGDQPQHF	TGTGCCAGCAGTTACTCGGAAGGCGATCAGCCCCAGCATTTT
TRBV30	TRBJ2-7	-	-	CAWSRTGRDEQYF	TGTGCCTGGAGTCGGACAGGGAGGGACGAGCAGTACTTC
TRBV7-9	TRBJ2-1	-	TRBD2	CASSWDLAGGPNEQFF	TGTGCCAGCAGCTGGGACCTAGCGGGGGGGCCGAATGAGCAGTTCTTC
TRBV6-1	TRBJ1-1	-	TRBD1	CASSGDRVSEAFF	TGTGCCAGCAGTGGCGACAGGGTCTCTGAAGCTTTCTTT
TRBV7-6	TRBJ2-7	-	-	CASSHGGLNEQYF	TGTGCCAGCAGCCACGGAGGGTTGAACGAGCAGTACTTC
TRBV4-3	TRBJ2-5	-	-	CASSQDRGGGETQYF	TGCGCCAGCAGCCAAGACAGGGGGGGAGGAGAGACCCAGTACTTC
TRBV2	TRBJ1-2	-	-	CASIVQGGYGYTF	TGTGCCAGCATCGTACAGGGAGGCTATGGCTACACCTTC
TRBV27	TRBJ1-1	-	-	CASSSPGRGTEAFF	TGTGCCAGCAGTTCTCCCGGTCGTGGCACTGAAGCTTTCTTT
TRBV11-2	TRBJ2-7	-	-	CASSPGGSFYEQYF	TGTGCCAGCAGCCCCGGTGGGTCTTTCTACGAGCAGTACTTC
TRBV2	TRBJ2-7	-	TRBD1	CASSYNRGSYEQYF	TGTGCCAGCAGTTATAACAGGGGGAGTTACGAGCAGTACTTC